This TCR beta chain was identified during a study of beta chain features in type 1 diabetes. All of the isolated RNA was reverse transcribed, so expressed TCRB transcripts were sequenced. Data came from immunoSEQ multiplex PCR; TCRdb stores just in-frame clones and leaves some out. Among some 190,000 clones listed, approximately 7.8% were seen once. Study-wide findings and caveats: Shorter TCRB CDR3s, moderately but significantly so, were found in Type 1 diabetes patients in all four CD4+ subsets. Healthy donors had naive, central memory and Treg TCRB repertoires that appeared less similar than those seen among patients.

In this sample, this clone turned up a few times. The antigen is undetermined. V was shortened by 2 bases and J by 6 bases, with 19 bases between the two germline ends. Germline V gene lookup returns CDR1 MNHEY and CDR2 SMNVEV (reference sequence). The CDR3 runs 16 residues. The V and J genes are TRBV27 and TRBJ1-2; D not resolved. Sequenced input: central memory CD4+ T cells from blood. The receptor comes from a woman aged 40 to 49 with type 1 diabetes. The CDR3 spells CASSLMIMPGLHGYTF. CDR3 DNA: TGTGCCAGCAGTTTAATGATCATGCCCGGACTTCATGGCTACACCTTC.